Only a few counts were recorded for the clone carrying this T cell receptor beta chain. V was shortened by 6 bases and J by 6 bases, with 15 bases between the two germline ends. The CDR3 length is 14 residues. Germline assignment: CDR1 SGDLS and CDR2 YYNGEE. MiXCR was run by TCRdb on the 5' RACE reads, yielding one entry per CDR3 protein. This sample has 500,000 to 650,000 distinct CDR3 sequences, with around 22% found just once. The entry originates in a study of identical twins. This same sample was also taken into another study, of yellow fever vaccine responses in identical twins. That study reports: Twins' vaccine T cell response reportedly gave the appearance of partial convergence and partial personalization.

The rearrangement links TRBV9 to TRBJ2-2; no reliable D call. The specimen was CD4+ T cells sorted from blood. This clonotype originated in a woman under 30 in good health. The CDR3 DNA reads as TGTGCCAGCACCCCGGCAAGCGTCGCCGGGGAGCTGTTTTTT. This gives the protein CASTPASVAGELFF. Variable domain in full (rest from reference TRBV9 and TRBJ2-2): DSGVTQTPKHLITATGQRVTLRCSPRSGDLSVYWYQQSLDQGLQFLIQYYNGEERAKGNILERFSAQQFPDLHSELNLSSLELGDSALYFCASTPASVAGELFFGEGSRLTVL.